These T cell receptor beta chains were read from a single sample in a study of blood T cell repertoires in COVID-19. Assay: immunoSEQ multiplex PCR; the TCRdb copy retains only in-frame clones and omits some. The sample consists of almost 70,000 clones, nearly 90% of them appearing once. Sequences were obtained from peripheral blood. These receptors originate from a woman aged 45 to 65 with active COVID-19. Each CDR3 is given with its conserved first and last residue. D genes are given only for firm matches. Expanded clones are given a class, and other clones once, few, many or no size at all.

D gene	clone size	J gene	V gene	CDR3 protein	CDR3 DNA
TRBD2	NA	TRBJ2-3	TRBV13	CASSLAGGTDTQYF	TGTGCCAGCAGCTTAGCGGGAGGAACAGATACGCAGTATTTT
TRBD2	few	TRBJ2-3	TRBV6-4	CASSDSAGGQNTQYF	TGTGCCAGCAGTGACTCGGCGGGAGGGCAAAATACGCAGTATTTT
TRBD1	NA	TRBJ2-1	TRBV28	CASSLIGTGVSNEQFF	TGTGCCAGCAGTTTAATTGGGACAGGAGTCTCTAATGAGCAGTTCTTC
NA	NA	TRBJ2-7	TRBV7-2	CASSENRGRGEQYF	TGTGCCAGCAGCGAGAACCGGGGTCGCGGCGAGCAGTACTTC
NA	NA	TRBJ2-1	TRBV27	CASRRGDYEQFF	TGTGCCAGCAGACGCGGGGATTATGAGCAGTTCTTC
NA	NA	TRBJ2-5	TRBV27	CASSFTGVGETQYF	TGTGCCAGCAGTTTTACGGGGGTGGGGGAGACCCAGTACTTC
NA	NA	TRBJ2-7	TRBV28	CASTRTSYEQYF	TGTGCCAGCACCAGAACCTCTTACGAGCAGTACTTC
NA	NA	TRBJ2-7	TRBV4-1	CASSQGPGRTYEQYF	TGCGCCAGCAGCCAAGGGCCAGGGAGGACCTACGAGCAGTACTTC
NA	NA	TRBJ2-7	TRBV19	CASSIVGGYEQYF	TGTGCCAGTAGTATAGTTGGCGGGTACGAGCAGTACTTC
NA	NA	TRBJ1-2	TRBV3-1/TRBV3-2	CASSLLGGYTF	TGTGCCAGCAGCCTCCTCGGGGGCTACACCTTC
NA	NA	TRBJ2-2	TRBV18	CASSPRPRWTGELFF	TGTGCCAGCTCACCTCGTCCCCGGTGGACCGGGGAGCTGTTTTTT
TRBD1	NA	TRBJ2-7	TRBV7-7	CASSLGQGPQYEQYF	TGTGCTAGCAGCTTAGGACAGGGGCCTCAATACGAGCAGTACTTC